These 28 T cell receptor beta chains share one sample of origin, sequenced in a study of OX40 agonist ivuxolimab in advanced cancers. The repertoire was sequenced with immunoSEQ multiplex PCR; TCRdb's copy has only in-frame clones and lacks some. The sample consists of under 25,000 clones, around four fifths of them appearing once. Material: CD4+ or CD8+ T cells sorted from blood, obtained in a trial of the OX40 agonist ivuxolimab. All receptors derive from an adult with an advanced solid tumor such as melanoma, head and neck, liver or kidney cancer.

This chain links TRBV13 with TRBJ1-1; D remains ambiguous. V was cut by 0 bases and J by 7 bases, with 9 bases left in between. CDR1 PRHDT and CDR2 FYEKMQ come from the germline V gene (reference sequence). The CDR3 sequence is 13 residues long. Here the CDR3 DNA reads TGTGCCAGCAGCTTAGGCTTGGGAAGTGAAGCTTTCTTT. Translated, it gives CASSLGLGSEAFF. The variable domain in full, completed from reference TRBV13 and TRBJ1-1, reads AAGVIQSPRHLIKEKRETATLKCYPIPRHDTVYWYQQGPGQDPQFLISFYEKMQSDKGSIPDRFSAQQFSDYHSELNMSSLELGDSALYFCASSLGLGSEAFFGQGTRLTVV.

The V gene is TRBV23-1, the J gene TRBJ2-1; the match to TRBD2 covers 7 bases. TRBV23-1 qualifies as an ORF whose function is uncertain. The CDR3 contains 16 residues. V lost 3 bases and J lost 7; bases outside the gene matches: 12. The CDR3 reads CASSHSIAGLGNEQFF. In DNA, the CDR3 is TGCGCCAGCAGTCACTCGATAGCGGGTCTCGGGAATGAGCAGTTCTTC.

The chain joins TRBV5-6 to TRBJ2-1; TRBD2 aligns across 14 bases. Losses at the gene ends were 3 bases for V and 6 bases for J; bases not matched to a gene: 2. Germline CDR1 reads SGHDT; CDR2 reads YYEEEE. The CDR3 extends over 15 amino acids. The CDR3 sequence: CASSWGTSGGNEQFF. The DNA for the CDR3 is TGTGCCAGCAGCTGGGGGACTAGCGGGGGCAATGAGCAGTTCTTC.

The table lists this clone with a count of one. J is TRBJ2-1 and V is TRBV21-1. TRBV21-1 constitutes a pseudogene. The CDR3 length is 13 residues. CDR3 loop: CAQGGSGYNEQFF. CDR3 bases: TGTGCCCAGGGGGGGAGTGGATACAATGAGCAGTTCTTC.

This sequence joins TRBV28 and TRBJ2-7; 8 bases map to TRBD1. CDR1 is MDHEN and CDR2 is SYDVKM in the germline V gene. CDR3 length: 16 residues. The V and J ends lost 8 bases and 7 bases, in that order; junction bases with no gene match: 19. CDR3 loop: CASCLDTGGLGKEQYF. The CDR3 bases are TGTGCCAGCTGCCTAGACACAGGGGGGCTGGGGAAAGAGCAGTACTTC.

The CDR3, as DNA: TGTGCCGGCGGGTCAGCAGCATCTTCTAACTATGGCTACACCTTC. It codes for CAGGSAASSNYGYTF. The chain couples TRBV19 to TRBJ1-2, with no clear D. The CDR3 has 15 residues. Looked up from germline, CDR1 is LNHDA and CDR2 is SQIVND (reference sequence). The V and J ends lost 11 bases and 0 bases respectively, with 19 bases between them. Drawing the rest from reference TRBV19 and TRBJ1-2, the complete variable domain is DGGITQSPKYLFRKEGQNVTLSCEQNLNHDAMYWYRQDPGQGLRLIYYSQIVNDFQKGDIAEGYSVSREKKESFPLTVTSAQKNPTAFYLCAGGSAASSNYGYTFGSGTRLTVV.

This clone was seen more than once but under ten times. J is TRBJ2-3 and V is TRBV7-8, with no clear D. Deletions cut 3 bases from V and 2 bases from J, with 9 bases between. The germline V gene has CDR1 SGHVS and CDR2 FQNEAQ. This CDR3 region has 14 residues. CDR3 protein: CASSLRVFTDTQYF. Written as DNA, the CDR3 is TGTGCCAGCAGCTTGAGAGTATTCACAGATACGCAGTATTTT.

In this sample, this clone turned up once. The chain uses TRBV4-2 and TRBJ1-5, with 7 nucleotides matching TRBD1. CDR1 and CDR2 from the germline V gene are LGHNA and YNFKEQ. After removal of 0 bases from V and 9 bases from J, the junction contained 20 bases not matched to a gene. This CDR3 region has 19 residues. The CDR3 DNA reads TGTGCCAGCAGCCAAGAAGGATACGGGCAGGGGGGCCAGGGACGGCCCCAGCATTTT. As protein: CASSQEGYGQGGQGRPQHF.

The chain joins TRBV10-1 to TRBJ1-4; no reliable D call. The CDR3 is 16 residues long. The germline gives CDR1 WNHNN, CDR2 SYGVQD (reference sequence). Trimming removed 6 bases at V and 8 bases at J, with 22 bases between. CDR3 protein: CASRTPLRLLWEKLFF. CDR3 DNA: TGCGCCAGCAGGACGCCCTTAAGACTCCTATGGGAAAAACTGTTTTTT.

The V call is TRBV19, the J call TRBJ2-5; a possible D gene is TRBD2 (6 bases). V was shortened by 0 bases and J by 1 base, with 15 bases between the two germline ends. The germline gives CDR1 LNHDA, CDR2 SQIVND (reference sequence). This CDR3 contains 17 residues. Here the CDR3 reads CASSIDAGPGGQETQYF. The CDR3 DNA is TGTGCCAGTAGTATAGATGCGGGACCGGGTGGCCAAGAGACCCAGTACTTC.

This clone was detected once. The J gene is TRBJ2-5, the V gene TRBV7-8; the match to TRBD2 covers 10 bases. V dropped 7 bases and J dropped 4; count of bases not matched to a gene: 15. CDR1 is SGHVS and CDR2 is FQNEAQ in the germline V gene. This CDR3 is built from 17 residues. CDR3 sequence (DNA): TGTGCCAGCACTCCCCTAGCGGGAGTTTCGGTAGGAGAGACCCAGTACTTC. This sequence encodes CASTPLAGVSVGETQYF.

The CDR3 region has the DNA TGCGCCAGCAGTGAGTCGGGGGCCATCACTGAAGCTTTCTTT. Its protein product is CASSESGAITEAFF. The chain has TRBV10-1 and TRBJ1-1, with D tentatively TRBD1 (6 bases). The CDR3 covers 14 residues. Germline V gene lookup returns CDR1 WNHNN and CDR2 SYGVQD (reference sequence). Trimming pared 0 bases from V and 4 bases from J, leaving 9 bases between.

The CDR3 spells CASSYNNSPLHF. DNA for the CDR3: TGTGCCAGCAGCTATAATAATTCACCCCTCCACTTT. The chain employs TRBV7-2 and TRBJ1-6, with unresolved D. This CDR3 is built from 12 residues. Germline CDR1 is SGHTA and CDR2 is FQGNSA. Trimming removed 4 bases at V and 5 bases at J, with 3 bases between.

Only one count was recorded for this clone. The rearrangement uses TRBV30 and TRBJ1-3; a weak D match, TRBD1 (6 bases). This CDR3 is built from 16 residues. Trimming shortened V by 2 bases and J by 0 bases, and 14 bases separated the two germline ends. Germline V gene sequence: CDR1 GTSNPN, CDR2 SVGIG (reference sequence). The CDR3 protein is CAWSLQGSLSGNTIYF. Written as DNA, the CDR3 is TGTGCCTGGAGTCTGCAGGGGTCCCTCTCTGGAAACACCATATATTTT.

In regard to this clone: The identical CDR3 is also encoded by other nucleotide sequences in the sample. The CDR3 sequence is CASSVLGQGSSYEQYF. CDR3 bases: TGTGCCAGCAGTGTACTGGGACAGGGAAGCTCCTACGAGCAGTACTTC. V is TRBV25-1 and J is TRBJ2-7; 9 bases match TRBD1. CDR1 MGHDK and CDR2 SYGVNS come from the germline V gene. The V and J ends lost 4 bases and 0 bases, in that order; junction bases with no gene match: 7. The CDR3 consists of 16 residues.

The chain couples TRBV27 to TRBJ2-7, with 8 bases aligning to TRBD1. CDR3 length: 16 amino acids. CDR1 and CDR2 from the germline V gene are MNHEY and SMNVEV (reference sequence). V dropped 4 bases and J dropped 3; count of bases not matched to a gene: 11. The CDR3: CASSSETGARLYEQYF. The CDR3 DNA sequence: TGTGCCAGCAGTTCCGAGACAGGGGCCCGCCTCTACGAGCAGTACTTC.

J is TRBJ1-1 and V is TRBV6-1, with D possibly matching TRBD1 (5 bases). Trimming shortened V by 6 bases and J by 5 bases, and 16 bases separated the two germline ends. The germline CDR1 and CDR2 sequences are MNHNS and SASEGT. The CDR3 totals 14 residues. In nucleotides, the CDR3 is TGTGCCAGCAGACGACTCCCTCAGGGAACTGAAGCTTTCTTT. It yields the protein CASRRLPQGTEAFF.

The CDR3 reads CASSPKQRAAPVEQFF. The CDR3 DNA is TGTGCCAGCAGCCCCAAGCAGCGGGCAGCTCCTGTTGAGCAGTTCTTC. The chain joins TRBV11-2 to TRBJ2-1; tentative D call: TRBD2 (6 bases). Per the germline V gene, CDR1 is SGHAT and CDR2 is FQNNGV. The CDR3 loop spans 16 amino acids. Between the trimmed V and J ends, which lost 5 bases and 9 bases, there was a span of 23 bases.

The chain couples TRBV27 to TRBJ2-7; unclear D gene. The ends were cut back, 5 bases at V and 2 bases at J, with 13 bases in the middle. The CDR3 is 14 amino acids. The V gene's germline CDR1 is MNHEY and CDR2 SMNVEV (reference sequence). CDR3 bases: TGTGCCAGCAGTCCATACGGACGGACCTACGAGCAGTACTTC. This translates into CASSPYGRTYEQYF.

The V call is TRBV10-1, the J call TRBJ2-7; 9 bases fit TRBD1. Germline V gene data show CDR1 as WNHNN and CDR2 as SYGVQD (reference sequence). The CDR3 covers 15 residues. After removal of 1 base from V and 2 bases from J, the junction contained 3 bases not matched to a gene. DNA for the CDR3: TGCGCCAGCAGTGAGTACCGACAGGGGGCCTACGAGCAGTACTTC. Translated, it gives CASSEYRQGAYEQYF.

This chain uses TRBV10-3 with TRBJ2-1; 13 bases map to TRBD2. Germline trimming cut 4 bases from V and 7 bases from J; bases unmatched to any gene: 4. Germline V CDR1 and CDR2: ENHRY, SYGVKD. There are 15 residues in the CDR3. CDR3: CAISALLAGGNEQFF. The DNA for the CDR3 is TGTGCCATCAGTGCCCTACTAGCGGGGGGGAATGAGCAGTTCTTC.

The J gene is TRBJ1-1, the V gene TRBV6-4; 9 bases match TRBD1. Germline V lookup: CDR1 MRHNA, CDR2 SNTAGT. The CDR3 spans 13 residues. Trimming cost V 3 bases and J 7 bases; bases outside gene matches: 3. In DNA form, the CDR3 reads TGTGCCAGCAGTGAGGACAGGGGCGGTGAAGCTTTCTTT. Protein: CASSEDRGGEAFF.

This rearrangement joins TRBV18 to TRBJ2-1, with D hard to call. The CDR3 length is 14 residues. V was shortened by 3 bases and J by 2 bases, with 8 bases between the two germline ends. In germline, CDR1 is KGHSH, CDR2 LQKENI. DNA of the CDR3: TGTGCCAGCTCACCGGGAATTACCTACAATGAGCAGTTCTTC. As protein: CASSPGITYNEQFF. Full variable domain (outside the CDR3, taken from reference TRBV18 and TRBJ2-1): NAGVMQNPRHLVRRRGQEARLRCSPMKGHSHVYWYRQLPEEGLKFMVYLQKENIIDESGMPKERFSAEFPKEGPSILRIQQVVRGDSAAYFCASSPGITYNEQFFGPGTRLTVL.

This clone came up once. The chain uses TRBV19 and TRBJ2-3; 9 positions agree with TRBD1. J was trimmed by 5 bases and V by 6 bases; bases with no gene match: 6. From germline, CDR1 is LNHDA and CDR2 SQIVND (reference sequence). The CDR3 sequence is 14 residues long. The CDR3: CASSRDRVIDTQYF. CDR3 DNA: TGTGCCAGTAGCCGGGACAGGGTGATAGATACGCAGTATTTT.

The chain uses TRBV7-2 and TRBJ2-5; D gene ambiguous. The ends were cut back, 4 bases at V and 4 bases at J, with 10 bases in the middle. This CDR3 has 13 amino acids. The germline CDR1 and CDR2 sequences are SGHTA and FQGNSA. CDR3 bases: TGTGCCAGCAGCTCACAAGAGAGAGAGACCCAGTACTTC. This gives the protein CASSSQERETQYF.

The chain joins TRBV18 to TRBJ2-1, with TRBD2 identical over 10 bases. The V gene's germline CDR1 is KGHSH and CDR2 LQKENI. The CDR3 spans 14 residues. V shed 1 base and J 10 bases; nucleotides not matched to a gene: 4. For the CDR3, the DNA is TGTGCCAGCTCACCACGTAGCGGGGGGTCGGAGCAGTTCTTC. Protein: CASSPRSGGSEQFF. Combining the CDR3 with reference TRBV18 and TRBJ2-1 gives the whole variable domain NAGVMQNPRHLVRRRGQEARLRCSPMKGHSHVYWYRQLPEEGLKFMVYLQKENIIDESGMPKERFSAEFPKEGPSILRIQQVVRGDSAAYFCASSPRSGGSEQFFGPGTRLTVL.

This chain links TRBV5-6 with TRBJ1-2, with D possibly TRBD1 on 6 matching bases. V was shortened by 0 bases and J by 3 bases, with 15 bases between the two germline ends. Germline CDR1 and CDR2: SGHDT and YYEEEE. CDR3 length: 16 residues. CDR3 protein: CASSLVGQGMDYGYTF. DNA of the CDR3: TGTGCCAGCAGCTTGGTAGGGCAGGGGATGGACTATGGCTACACCTTC.

CDR3: CASSRLGGSTEAFF. CDR3 sequence (DNA): TGCGCCAGCTCTCGCCTGGGAGGGAGCACTGAAGCTTTCTTT. The chain carries TRBV5-1 and TRBJ1-1; D gene uncertain. Trimming shortened V by 7 bases and J by 4 bases, and 17 bases separated the two germline ends. This CDR3 is 14 amino acids long. Germline CDR1 reads SGHRS; CDR2 reads YFSETQ.